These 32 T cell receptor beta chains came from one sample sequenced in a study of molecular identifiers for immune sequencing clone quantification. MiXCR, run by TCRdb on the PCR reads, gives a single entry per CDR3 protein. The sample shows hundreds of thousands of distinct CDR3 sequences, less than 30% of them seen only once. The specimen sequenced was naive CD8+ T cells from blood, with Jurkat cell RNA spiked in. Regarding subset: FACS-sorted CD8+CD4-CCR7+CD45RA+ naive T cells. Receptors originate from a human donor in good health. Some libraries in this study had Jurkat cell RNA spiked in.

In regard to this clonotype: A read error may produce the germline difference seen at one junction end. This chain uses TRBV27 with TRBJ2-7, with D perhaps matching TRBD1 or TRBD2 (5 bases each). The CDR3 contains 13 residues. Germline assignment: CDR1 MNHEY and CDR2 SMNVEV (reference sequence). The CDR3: CANSLSGGYEQYF. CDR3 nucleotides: TGTGCCAACAGTTTATCTGGGGGTTACGAGCAGTACTTC.

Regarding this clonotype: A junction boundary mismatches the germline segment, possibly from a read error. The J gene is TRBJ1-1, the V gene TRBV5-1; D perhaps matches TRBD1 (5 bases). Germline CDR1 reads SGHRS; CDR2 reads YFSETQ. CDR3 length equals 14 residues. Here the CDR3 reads CASSAGTANTEALF. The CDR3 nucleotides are TGCGCCAGCAGCGCCGGGACCGCGAACACTGAAGCTCTCTTT.

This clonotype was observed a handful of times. The DNA for the CDR3 is TGTGCCATCAGTGGAACCCCTAGCGGAAACTACAATGAGCAGTTCTTC. As protein: CAISGTPSGNYNEQFF. The chain recombines TRBV10-3 with TRBJ2-1; TRBD2 matches at 7 bases. CDR3 length equals 16 residues. Trimming cost V 4 bases and J 3 bases; bases outside gene matches: 9. In germline, CDR1 is ENHRY, CDR2 SYGVKD.

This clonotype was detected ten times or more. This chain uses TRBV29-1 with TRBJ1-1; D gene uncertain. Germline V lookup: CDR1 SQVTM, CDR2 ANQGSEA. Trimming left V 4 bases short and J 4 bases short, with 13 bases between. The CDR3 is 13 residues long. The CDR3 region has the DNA TGCAGCGTTGTTCCTGATATGAGCACTGAAGCTTTCTTT. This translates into CSVVPDMSTEAFF.

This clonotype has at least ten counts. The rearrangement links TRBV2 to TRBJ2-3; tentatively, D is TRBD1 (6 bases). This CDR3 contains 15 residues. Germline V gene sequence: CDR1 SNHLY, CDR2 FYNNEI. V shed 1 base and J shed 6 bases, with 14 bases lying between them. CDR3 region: CASSEGGRGSDTQYF. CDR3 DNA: TGTGCCAGCAGTGAAGGTGGCAGGGGTTCGGATACGCAGTATTTT.

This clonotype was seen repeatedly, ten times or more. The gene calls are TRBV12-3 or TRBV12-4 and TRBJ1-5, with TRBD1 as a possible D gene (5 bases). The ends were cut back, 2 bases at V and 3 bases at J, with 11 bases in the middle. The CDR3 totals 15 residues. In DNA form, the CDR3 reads TGTGCCAGCAGTTTAACCGGGGGTTACAATCAGCCCCAGCATTTT. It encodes CASSLTGGYNQPQHF.

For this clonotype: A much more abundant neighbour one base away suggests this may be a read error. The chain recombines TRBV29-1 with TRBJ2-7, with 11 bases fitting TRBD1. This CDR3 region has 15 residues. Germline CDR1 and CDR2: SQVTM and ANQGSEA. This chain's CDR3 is CSVEAGQGAEYEQCF. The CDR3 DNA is TGCAGCGTTGAAGCCGGACAGGGGGCAGAATACGAGCAGTGCTTC.

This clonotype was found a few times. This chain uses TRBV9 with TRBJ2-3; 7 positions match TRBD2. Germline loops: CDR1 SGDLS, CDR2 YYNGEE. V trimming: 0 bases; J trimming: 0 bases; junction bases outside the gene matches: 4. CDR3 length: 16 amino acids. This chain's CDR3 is CASSVVAGESTDTQYF. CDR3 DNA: TGTGCCAGCAGCGTAGTGGCGGGAGAAAGCACAGATACGCAGTATTTT.

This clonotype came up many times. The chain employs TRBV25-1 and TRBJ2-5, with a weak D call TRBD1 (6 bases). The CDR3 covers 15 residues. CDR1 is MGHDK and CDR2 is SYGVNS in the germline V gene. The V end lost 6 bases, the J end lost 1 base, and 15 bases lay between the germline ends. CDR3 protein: CASRPTGMPQETQYF. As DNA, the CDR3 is TGTGCCAGCAGGCCCACAGGGATGCCCCAAGAGACCCAGTACTTC.

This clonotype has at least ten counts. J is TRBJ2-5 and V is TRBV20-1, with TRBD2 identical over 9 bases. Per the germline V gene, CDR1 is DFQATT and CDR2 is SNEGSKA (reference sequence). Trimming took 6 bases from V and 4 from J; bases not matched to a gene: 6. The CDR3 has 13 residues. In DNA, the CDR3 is TGCAGTGCGCAGACTAGCGGAGGAGAGACCCAGTACTTC. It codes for CSAQTSGGETQYF.

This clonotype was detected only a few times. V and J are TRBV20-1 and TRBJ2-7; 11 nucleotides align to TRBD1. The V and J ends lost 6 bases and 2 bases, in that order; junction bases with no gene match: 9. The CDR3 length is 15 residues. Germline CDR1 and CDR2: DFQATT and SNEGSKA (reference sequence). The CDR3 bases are TGCAGTGCCTACCTTCCGGGACAGGGGGCCTACGAGCAGTACTTC. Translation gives CSAYLPGQGAYEQYF.

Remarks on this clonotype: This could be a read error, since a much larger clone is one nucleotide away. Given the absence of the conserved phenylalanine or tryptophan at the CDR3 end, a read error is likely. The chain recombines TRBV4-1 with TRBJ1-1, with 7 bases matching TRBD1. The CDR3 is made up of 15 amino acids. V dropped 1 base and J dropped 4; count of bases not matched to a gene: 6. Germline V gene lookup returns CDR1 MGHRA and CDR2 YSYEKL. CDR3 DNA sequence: TGCGCCAGCAGCCAAGTGGACAGGCGGGCCACTGAAGCTTTCCTT. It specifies CASSQVDRRATEAFL.

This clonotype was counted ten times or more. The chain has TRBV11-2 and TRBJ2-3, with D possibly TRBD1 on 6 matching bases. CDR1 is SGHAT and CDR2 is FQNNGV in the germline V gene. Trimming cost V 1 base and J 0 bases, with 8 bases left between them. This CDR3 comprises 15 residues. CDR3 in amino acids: CASSLVQGSTDTQYF. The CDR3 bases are TGTGCCAGCAGCTTAGTTCAGGGGAGCACAGATACGCAGTATTTT.

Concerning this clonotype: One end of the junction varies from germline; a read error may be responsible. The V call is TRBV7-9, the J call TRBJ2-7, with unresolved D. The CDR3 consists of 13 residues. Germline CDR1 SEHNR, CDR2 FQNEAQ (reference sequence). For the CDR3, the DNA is TGTGCCAGCAGCGTCTCAAGTTCCTACGAGCAGTCCTTC. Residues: CASSVSSSYEQSF.

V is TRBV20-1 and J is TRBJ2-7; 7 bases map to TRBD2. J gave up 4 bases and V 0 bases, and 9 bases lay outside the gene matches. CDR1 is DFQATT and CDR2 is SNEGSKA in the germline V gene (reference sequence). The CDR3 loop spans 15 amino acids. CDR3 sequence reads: CSAREIAGDFYEQYF. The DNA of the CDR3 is TGCAGTGCTAGAGAGATAGCGGGTGACTTTTACGAGCAGTACTTC.

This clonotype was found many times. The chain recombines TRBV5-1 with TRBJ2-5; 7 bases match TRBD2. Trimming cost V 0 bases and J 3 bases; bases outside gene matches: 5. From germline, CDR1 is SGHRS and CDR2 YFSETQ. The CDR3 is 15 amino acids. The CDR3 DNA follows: TGCGCCAGCAGCTTGGCTTGGGAGGGCAAAGAGACCCAGTACTTC. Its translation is CASSLAWEGKETQYF.

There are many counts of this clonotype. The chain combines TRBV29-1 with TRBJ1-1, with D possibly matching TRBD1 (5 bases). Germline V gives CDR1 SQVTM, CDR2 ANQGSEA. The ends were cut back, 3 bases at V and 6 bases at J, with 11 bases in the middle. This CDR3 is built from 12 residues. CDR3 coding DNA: TGCAGCGTTGATTTCGGGGCCCCTGAAGCTTTCTTT. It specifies CSVDFGAPEAFF.

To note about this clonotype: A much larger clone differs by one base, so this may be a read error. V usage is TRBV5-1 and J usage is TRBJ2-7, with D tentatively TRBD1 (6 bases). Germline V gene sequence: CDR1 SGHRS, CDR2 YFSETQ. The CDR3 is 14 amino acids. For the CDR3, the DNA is TGCGCCAGCAGCTTCGGACAGAGCTCCTACGAGCAGTGCTTC. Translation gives CASSFGQSSYEQCF.

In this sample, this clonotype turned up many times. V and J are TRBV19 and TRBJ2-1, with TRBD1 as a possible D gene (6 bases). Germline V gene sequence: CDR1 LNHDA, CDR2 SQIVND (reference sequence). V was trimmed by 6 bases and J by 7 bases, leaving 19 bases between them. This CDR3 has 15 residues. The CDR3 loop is CASSLGTRGLNEQFF. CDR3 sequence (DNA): TGTGCCAGTAGCCTGGGAACTAGGGGGTTAAATGAGCAGTTCTTC.

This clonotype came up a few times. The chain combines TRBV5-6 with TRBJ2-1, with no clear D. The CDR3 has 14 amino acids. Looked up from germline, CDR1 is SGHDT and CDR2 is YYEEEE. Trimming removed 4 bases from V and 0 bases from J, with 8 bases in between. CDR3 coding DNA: TGTGCCAGCAGCCCGGCTTACTCCTACAATGAGCAGTTCTTC. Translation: CASSPAYSYNEQFF.

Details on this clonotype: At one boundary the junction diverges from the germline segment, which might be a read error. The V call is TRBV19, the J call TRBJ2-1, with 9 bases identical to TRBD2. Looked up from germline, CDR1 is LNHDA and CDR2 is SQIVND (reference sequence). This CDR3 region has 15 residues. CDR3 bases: TGTGCCGGTAGTATAGACAGCGGGAGGAGCAATGAGCAGTTCTTC. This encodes CAGSIDSGRSNEQFF.

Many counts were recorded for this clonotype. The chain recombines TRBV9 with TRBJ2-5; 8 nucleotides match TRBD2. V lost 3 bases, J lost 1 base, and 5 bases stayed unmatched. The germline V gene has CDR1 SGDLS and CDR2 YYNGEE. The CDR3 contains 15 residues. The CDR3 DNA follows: TGTGCCAGCAGCGAATCGGGACTAGGCCAAGAGACCCAGTACTTC. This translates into CASSESGLGQETQYF.

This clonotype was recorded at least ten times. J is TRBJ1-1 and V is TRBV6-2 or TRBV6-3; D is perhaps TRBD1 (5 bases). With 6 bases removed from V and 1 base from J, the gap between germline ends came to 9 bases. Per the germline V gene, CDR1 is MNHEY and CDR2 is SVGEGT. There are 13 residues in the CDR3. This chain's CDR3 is CASRGPTNTEAFF. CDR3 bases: TGTGCCAGCAGGGGACCCACGAACACTGAAGCTTTCTTT.

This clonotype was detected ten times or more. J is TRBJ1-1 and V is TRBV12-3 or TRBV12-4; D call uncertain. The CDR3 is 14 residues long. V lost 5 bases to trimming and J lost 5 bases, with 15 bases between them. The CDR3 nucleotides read TGTGCCAGCAGTCCCATTGAAAAGCGGACTGAAGCTTTCTTT. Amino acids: CASSPIEKRTEAFF.

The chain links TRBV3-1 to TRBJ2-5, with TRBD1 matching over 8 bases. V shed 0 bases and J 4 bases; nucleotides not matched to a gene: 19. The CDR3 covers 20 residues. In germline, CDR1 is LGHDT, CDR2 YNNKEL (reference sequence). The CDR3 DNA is TGTGCCAGCAGCCAAGACGGCAGGCTTGCTTGGGGCAGGGGGCTAGAGACCCAGTACTTC. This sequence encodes CASSQDGRLAWGRGLETQYF.

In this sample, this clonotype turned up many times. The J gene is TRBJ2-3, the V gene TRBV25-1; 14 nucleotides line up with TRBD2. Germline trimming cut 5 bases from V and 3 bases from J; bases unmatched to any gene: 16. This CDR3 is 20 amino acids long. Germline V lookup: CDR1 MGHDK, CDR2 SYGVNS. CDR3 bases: TGTGCCAGCAGTTCCCGAGATCCGGGACTAGCGGGGGCCGGGACAGATACGCAGTATTTT. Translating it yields CASSSRDPGLAGAGTDTQYF.

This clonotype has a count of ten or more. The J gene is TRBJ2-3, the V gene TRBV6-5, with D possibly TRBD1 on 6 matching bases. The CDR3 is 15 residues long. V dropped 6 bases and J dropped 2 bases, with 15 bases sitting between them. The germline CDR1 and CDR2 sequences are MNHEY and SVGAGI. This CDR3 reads CASRDGTPDTDTQYF. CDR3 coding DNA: TGTGCCAGCAGGGACGGGACACCGGACACAGATACGCAGTATTTT.

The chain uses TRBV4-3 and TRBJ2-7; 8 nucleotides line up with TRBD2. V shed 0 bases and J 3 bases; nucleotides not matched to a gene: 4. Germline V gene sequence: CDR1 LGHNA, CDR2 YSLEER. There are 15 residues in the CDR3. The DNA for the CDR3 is TGCGCCAGCAGCCAAGATGGCGGGAGGAACTACGAGCAGTACTTC. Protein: CASSQDGGRNYEQYF.

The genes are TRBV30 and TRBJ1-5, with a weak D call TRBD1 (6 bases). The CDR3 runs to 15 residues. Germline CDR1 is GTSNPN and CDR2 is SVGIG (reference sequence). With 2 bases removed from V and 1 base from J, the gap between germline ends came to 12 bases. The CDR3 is CAWSFGGASNQPQHF. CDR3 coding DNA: TGTGCCTGGAGTTTCGGGGGGGCAAGCAATCAGCCCCAGCATTTT.

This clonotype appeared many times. The CDR3 DNA sequence: TGTGCCAGCAGTCCTTCGACAGGGGGATACGAGCAGTACTTC. Protein: CASSPSTGGYEQYF. The chain recombines TRBV7-9 with TRBJ2-7; TRBD1 matches 9 bases. Germline V gene data show CDR1 as SEHNR and CDR2 as FQNEAQ (reference sequence). V was pared by 6 bases and J by 4 bases, with 7 bases of the junction left unmatched. This CDR3 has 14 residues.

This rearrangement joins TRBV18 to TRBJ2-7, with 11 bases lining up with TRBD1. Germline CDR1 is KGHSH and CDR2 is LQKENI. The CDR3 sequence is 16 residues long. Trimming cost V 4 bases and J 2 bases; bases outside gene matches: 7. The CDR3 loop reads CASSLIPGQGAYEQYF. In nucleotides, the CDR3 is TGTGCCAGCTCACTCATTCCGGGACAGGGGGCCTACGAGCAGTACTTC.

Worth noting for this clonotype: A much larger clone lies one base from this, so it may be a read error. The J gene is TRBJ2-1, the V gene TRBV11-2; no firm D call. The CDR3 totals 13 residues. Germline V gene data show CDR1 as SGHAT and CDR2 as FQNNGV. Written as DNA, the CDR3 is TGTGCCAGCAGATTAGATTGGGGCAATGAGCAGTTCTTC. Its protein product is CASRLDWGNEQFF.